Following are 4 T cell receptor beta chains from one sample sequenced in a study of early T cells in non-severe SARS-CoV-2 infection. TCRdb re-called the 5' RACE reads through MiXCR, storing one row per CDR3 protein. The sample shows about 80,000 distinct CDR3 sequences, roughly 12% of them seen only once. The sequencing here drew on whole blood, taken at baseline. The receptors were gathered from an adult who was a healthcare worker with PCR-confirmed SARS-CoV-2 infection or an uninfected control (not recorded which). The donor label of this sample is uncertain.

This clonotype was seen repeatedly, ten times or more. The chain recombines TRBV12-3 or TRBV12-4 with TRBJ2-1; TRBD2 matches at 9 bases. The trim removed 6 bases at V and 0 bases at J, leaving 9 bases unmatched. The CDR3 totals 17 residues. The CDR3 DNA sequence: TGTGCCAGCAGCCCCCGGCTAGCGGGGAACTCCTACAATGAGCAGTTCTTC. It is translated as CASSPRLAGNSYNEQFF.

Only a few counts were recorded for this clonotype. This chain uses TRBV5-6 with TRBJ2-7; weak D call: TRBD2 (5 bases). The germline V gene has CDR1 SGHDT and CDR2 YYEEEE. This CDR3 is built from 15 residues. Trimming cost V 1 base and J 3 bases, with 14 bases left between them. The CDR3 DNA follows: TGTGCCAGCAGCTTGCCCCGGGGAATAGACTACGAGCAGTACTTC. Translated, it gives CASSLPRGIDYEQYF.

In its sample, this clonotype ranks as medium-sized. The J gene is TRBJ2-1, the V gene TRBV7-8; the D gene is possibly TRBD1 (5 bases). The ends were cut back, 5 bases at V and 2 bases at J, with 19 bases in the middle. The CDR3 totals 17 residues. Germline lookup yields CDR1 SGHVS and CDR2 FQNEAQ. The CDR3 region has the DNA TGTGCCAGCAGCCCAACGCCTCTGGGGCCAGCCTACAATGAGCAGTTCTTC. It specifies CASSPTPLGPAYNEQFF.

The chain recombines TRBV20-1 with TRBJ1-2, with D uncertain. This CDR3 region has 12 residues. Trimming shortened V by 6 bases and J by 8 bases, and 16 bases separated the two germline ends. Germline CDR1 DFQATT, CDR2 SNEGSKA (reference sequence). CDR3 bases: TGCAGTGCATCAAGTCCTACTCGGGGCTACACCTTC. It yields the protein CSASSPTRGYTF.